This is a list of T cell receptor beta chains from one sample in a study of cytomegalovirus exposure and HLA in healthy donors. Clones were sequenced by immunoSEQ multiplex PCR, and TCRdb holds only the in-frame ones, with some missing. Among 35,000 to 45,000 clones listed, roughly half were seen once. The specimen was PBMCs. These TCRs come from a human donor in good health. Both conserved end residues are part of each CDR3. Fields, in order: CDR3 length, V gene, CDR3 protein.

len: 16; v_gene: TRBV6-6; CDR3aa: CASTPYGGRTTGELFF
len: 13; v_gene: TRBV30; CDR3aa: CAWTSGDQETQYF
len: 15; v_gene: TRBV7-2; CDR3aa: CASSPPRAGQETQYF
len: 17; v_gene: TRBV27; CDR3aa: CATRSHQRGTSTDTQYF
len: 12; v_gene: TRBV7-9; CDR3aa: CASSSPTREQYF
len: 16; v_gene: TRBV19; CDR3aa: CASSILGTGRNYGYTF
len: 13; v_gene: TRBV7-6; CDR3aa: CASSQGAQQPQHF
len: 14; v_gene: TRBV30; CDR3aa: CAWIWTGNTGELFF
len: 15; v_gene: TRBV11-3; CDR3aa: CASSLAGGAISEQFF
len: 17; v_gene: TRBV4-3; CDR3aa: CASSQGVGSTVGNTIYF
len: 15; v_gene: TRBV6-5; CDR3aa: CASSTGQGRRQPQHF
len: 15; v_gene: TRBV7-3; CDR3aa: CASRSQGAIRDEQFF
len: 14; v_gene: TRBV2; CDR3aa: CASSRTLTLNEQFF
len: 16; v_gene: TRBV4-2; CDR3aa: CASSQDRLAGPYEQYF